These 10 T cell receptor beta chains originate from one sample sequenced in a study of shared clonotypes between healthy human individuals (dated by TCRdb to 2018 to 2021). CD8 naive samples were obtained by positive selection for CCR7 among CD45RO-negative cells, yielding a CD45RA+CCR7+ population from which TemRA cells were excluded. The library was made by the immunoSEQ multiplex PCR assay. The clones in this table, taken by TCRdb from immuneACCESS, are in-frame only. Not every clone is retained; where verified, under half of the shortfall comes from an unresolved V gene, and the cause of the rest is unknown. The sample table lists around 2,000,000 clones, roughly 94% of them with a count of one. Around 1.1% of the sample goes to the ten largest clones. The sequencing sample was made of naive CD8+ T cells sorted from blood. The sample's cell subset or site label is to be understood as: CD45RA+CCR7+. The source of these receptors is a young man in good health.

This sequence joins TRBV28 and TRBJ1-5; D is perhaps TRBD1 (5 bases). Between the trimmed V and J ends, which lost 2 bases and 3 bases, there was a span of 11 bases. CDR1 MDHEN and CDR2 SYDVKM come from the germline V gene. The CDR3 extends over 15 amino acids. The CDR3 is CASSLVGVFNQPQHF. DNA of the CDR3: TGTGCCAGCAGTTTAGTGGGGGTATTCAATCAGCCCCAGCATTTT. Looking up the rest from reference TRBV28 and TRBJ1-5 gives the full variable domain: DVKVTQSSRYLVKRTGEKVFLECVQDMDHENMFWYRQDPGLGLRLIYFSYDVKMKEKGDIPEGYSVSREKKERFSLILESASTNQTSMYLCASSLVGVFNQPQHFGDGTRLSIL.

The V and J genes are TRBV7-8 and TRBJ2-5; TRBD1 might be the D (5 bases). From germline, CDR1 is SGHVS and CDR2 FQNEAQ. This CDR3 is built from 17 residues. V shed 1 base and J shed 3 bases, with 18 bases lying between them. The CDR3 nucleotides read TGTGCCAGCAGCTTAGTAAAGGCAGGGTGGCAGGAAGAGACCCAGTACTTC. This encodes CASSLVKAGWQEETQYF.

This chain links TRBV4-1 with TRBJ1-5; unclear D gene. Trimming shortened V by 4 bases and J by 1 base, and 8 bases separated the two germline ends. Germline CDR1 and CDR2: MGHRA and YSYEKL. This CDR3 is 14 amino acids long. The CDR3, as DNA: TGCGCCAGCAGCCTAAGTAGCAGCAATCAGCCCCAGCATTTT. Protein product: CASSLSSSNQPQHF.

This chain joins TRBV6-1 and TRBJ2-3, with 7 bases that match TRBD2. Germline V gives CDR1 MNHNS, CDR2 SASEGT. This CDR3 contains 17 residues. V lost 0 bases to trimming and J lost 3 bases; unmatched junction nucleotides: 9. This CDR3 is CASSEAAAGRDTDTQYF. Here the CDR3 DNA reads TGTGCCAGCAGTGAAGCCGCAGCGGGAAGGGATACAGATACGCAGTATTTT.

This chain connects TRBV4-3 to TRBJ2-7; D uncertain. This CDR3 has 16 residues. Germline CDR1 LGHNA, CDR2 YSLEER. V dropped 0 bases and J dropped 0 bases, with 12 bases sitting between them. The CDR3 reads CASSQDQQSYSYEQYF. DNA for the CDR3: TGCGCCAGCAGCCAAGATCAACAGAGCTACTCCTACGAGCAGTACTTC.

This chain links TRBV6-6 with TRBJ2-7; TRBD1 might be the D (6 bases). V shed 2 bases and J shed 2 bases, with 13 bases lying between them. Germline values: CDR1 MNHNY, CDR2 SVGAGI (reference sequence). This CDR3 region has 15 residues. The CDR3 spells CASSYVQGLAYEQYF. CDR3 DNA sequence: TGTGCCAGCAGTTACGTCCAGGGGCTGGCCTACGAGCAGTACTTC.

A remark on this clone: The junction and the germline gene differ at one end; a read error may be behind it. The chain recombines TRBV11-2 with TRBJ2-7; TRBD1 agrees at 11 bases. This CDR3 is 12 amino acids long. Germline V gene sequence: CDR1 SGHAT, CDR2 FQNNGV. CDR3 amino acids: CASSLDRDRGVF. The CDR3 region has the DNA TGTGCCAGCAGCTTAGACCGGGACAGGGGGGTCTTC.

V usage is TRBV2 and J usage is TRBJ2-7; tentatively, D is TRBD1 (6 bases). Germline V gives CDR1 SNHLY, CDR2 FYNNEI. The CDR3 has 16 amino acids. The V end lost 2 bases, the J end lost 4 bases, and 18 bases lay between the germline ends. This CDR3 reads CASSESRTAVIYEQYF. The CDR3 nucleotides read TGTGCCAGCAGTGAATCTCGGACAGCGGTCATTTACGAGCAGTACTTC.

The chain's CDR3 is CASSSSGSSSYEQYF. Written as DNA, the CDR3 is TGTGCCAGCAGCTCCTCCGGGTCCAGCTCCTACGAGCAGTACTTC. This chain links TRBV7-9 with TRBJ2-7; no clear D gene. V shed 4 bases and J shed 0 bases, with 13 bases lying between them. The CDR3 totals 15 residues. Looked up from germline, CDR1 is SEHNR and CDR2 is FQNEAQ (reference sequence).

This CDR3 reads CASSPSVQGGNYGYTF. Here the CDR3 DNA reads TGTGCCAGCAGTCCATCCGTCCAGGGAGGTAACTATGGCTACACCTTC. V is TRBV6-4 and J is TRBJ1-2; maybe TRBD1 (5 bases). The CDR3 length is 16 residues. V was trimmed by 5 bases and J by 1 base, leaving 17 bases between them. Germline V lookup: CDR1 MRHNA, CDR2 SNTAGT.